This TCR beta chain was captured in a study of shared clonotypes between healthy human individuals (TCRdb year 2020). About the study as a whole: A few men and a couple of women, aged 18 to 49 years, made up the cohort. Per donor, three plates each were used for CD4 naive and CD4 memory, two for CD8 naive, and one for CD8 memory. To estimate repertoire size and how much clonotypes are shared between individuals, the study performed deep sequencing of blood TCR repertoires from roughly five healthy adults. Different laboratories and diverse techniques were used to prepare libraries and sequence TCR repertoires, to increase sequencing depth and limit assay-specific biases. Each donor's leukapheresis produced roughly between roughly 0.85 and 10 billion PBMCs.

Donors were healthy HIV-negative adults with no recently reported acute infections or vaccinations. All donors were Caucasian adults living in Nashville, Tennessee, USA. CD4+ T cells were enriched by magnetic negative selection, after which naive cells were positively selected on CD45RA and the negative fraction was taken as the memory subset. Blood was obtained by leukapheresis, after which PBMCs were separated by Ficoll-Histopaque density gradient centrifugation and cryopreserved in liquid nitrogen vapor phase. Analytical flow cytometry was used to check the purity and quantity of each magnetically sorted T cell population. Genomic DNA was isolated from each sorted fraction and quantified by UV absorbance on a Nanodrop 2000c. Comment on this clone: It lacks a known antigen. Base qualities are missing; no much larger clone stands one base away.

Broader findings and caveats from the paper: The genetic and exposure-history diversity represented was limited by the small number of donors. Even with the large sequencing depth, rarefaction of the sorted-subset datasets indicated that sequencing was incomplete. Across four donors, approximately 4.6% of naive CD4, more than 3% of naive CD8, under 2.5% of memory CD4, and 0.4% of memory CD8 clonotypes were shared. Pairwise subsampling led to the expectation that sequencing depth would affect the degree of clonotype sharing among donors. Compared with non-shared clonotypes, the clonotypes found in all four sorted-subset donors had higher generation probabilities. Larger estimated clonotype richness was generally found for naive subsets than for memory subsets. Only blood was sampled, and tissue TCR repertoires likely differ from those in blood.

Trimming at the junction amounts to 2 bases on V and 2 bases on J, and the germline ends lie 7 bases apart. CDR1 and CDR2 are drawn from the germline V gene: SNHLY, FYNNEI. There are 14 amino acids in the CDR3, from cysteine to phenylalanine inclusive. Here the CDR3 DNA is all that survives: 42 bases in frame from base 1. Using the deep immunoSEQ assay, TCR CDR3 regions were amplified from genomic DNA by multiplex PCR. Extracted genomic DNA from each cell subset was distributed evenly across all wells of several immunoSEQ 96-well plates, and each plate was treated as a replicate. For sorted subsets, approximately 210 ng genomic DNA, equal to about 30,000 T cell genomes, was loaded into each replicate PCR. The purified libraries were quantified using a Qubit 3.0 fluorometer, sized with a Bioanalyzer 2100, and then quantified again using the KAPA Library Quantification kit. Every immunoSEQ 96-well plate was sequenced on a separate single-read 150-cycle Illumina NextSeq 550 flow cell. Turning to the authors' computational methods: Because the immunoSEQ output included only junctional sequences and no quality scores, the filtering could not be the same as the filtering used for full-length reads. To assign V/J genes and CDR3, sequences were annotated against IMGT germline references using PyIR, a Python wrapper for IgBLAST v1.9. Reads were filtered out if the reads had weak V/J assignments (E-value above 1e-6), no CDR3, stop codons, out-of-frame junctions, or ambiguous translated residues. V3J clonotypes were defined by identical inferred V gene, J gene, and CDR3 amino acid sequence. The percentage overlap between two repertoires was calculated by dividing the number of shared unique clonotypes by the size of the smaller repertoire. Richness of each repertoire was evaluated using RTK rarefaction, the Chao1 estimator, and Recon v2.1 estimates of unobserved clonotypes. OLGA was used to compute generation probabilities for all TCRbeta clonotypes that the gDNA method yielded from a handful of donors. The table comes from immuneACCESS by way of TCRdb, which keeps in-frame sequences with V and J called. Part of the clones is missing from these tables; in studies checked, under half for an unresolved V gene and the rest for unknown reasons. V, J and clone size reflect that table, while D and trimming were determined from the DNA. This sample comprises more than 1.2 million clones, about 98.5% of them detected only once. Roughly 0.36% of the sample belongs to the ten largest clones.

The chain joins TRBV2 to TRBJ1-5, with the D gene uncertain. The origin of this receptor is a man aged 25-45 years in good health. Sequences were obtained from naive CD4+ T cells sorted from blood. The cell subset or site label, read with the paper, signifies: CD45RA+ positively selected. CDR3 region: CASSEWQGNQPQHF. The nucleotide sequence is given as TGTGCCAGCAGTGAATGGCAGGGCAATCAGCCCCAGCATTTT.